The 27 T cell receptor beta chains below all came from one sample that was sequenced in a study of cytomegalovirus exposure and HLA in healthy donors. 60 Vbeta and 13 Jbeta primers were used in PCR. The method was immunoSEQ multiplex PCR; TCRdb's version includes in-frame clones alone and lacks a portion of them. Of 150,000 to 250,000 clones in the sample, 79% were seen once. Sequenced material: PBMCs. The receptors derive from a girl under 18 in good health and CMV-seropositive.

The chain uses TRBV11-2 and TRBJ2-3; TRBD2 matches 10 bases. Germline assignment: CDR1 SGHAT and CDR2 FQNNGV. The CDR3 loop spans 16 amino acids. V dropped 5 bases and J dropped 2; count of bases not matched to a gene: 7. For the CDR3, the DNA is TGTGCCAGCAGCCGGAACCTAGCGGGGGACACAGATACGCAGTATTTT. This translates into CASSRNLAGDTDTQYF.

This clone came up a few times. This sequence joins TRBV7-9 and TRBJ1-1; no clear D gene. Germline values: CDR1 SEHNR, CDR2 FQNEAQ (reference sequence). The CDR3 extends over 14 amino acids. V lost 1 base to trimming and J lost 4 bases, with 10 bases between them. The CDR3 spells CASSLGHRGTEAFF. The CDR3, as DNA: TGTGCCAGCAGCTTAGGACATCGGGGCACTGAAGCTTTCTTT.

This clone has a handful of counts. The rearrangement links TRBV4-3 to TRBJ1-2; weak D call: TRBD1 (5 bases). This CDR3 spans 16 amino acids. Germline CDR1 and CDR2: LGHNA and YSLEER. The ends were cut back, 0 bases at V and 3 bases at J, with 14 bases in the middle. In nucleotides, the CDR3 is TGCGCCAGCAGCCAAGATCGACAACGGGGGGACTATGGCTACACCTTC. Translating gives CASSQDRQRGDYGYTF.

The gene calls are TRBV2 and TRBJ1-1; 7 bases agree with TRBD1. This CDR3 spans 14 amino acids. J gave up 1 base and V 4 bases, and 3 bases lay outside the gene matches. Germline V gene sequence: CDR1 SNHLY, CDR2 FYNNEI. CDR3: CASSGQGENTEAFF. The CDR3 nucleotides read TGTGCCAGCAGTGGTCAGGGGGAGAACACTGAAGCTTTCTTT.

The gene calls are TRBV18 and TRBJ2-7; D is uncertain. This CDR3 is built from 12 residues. The ends were cut back, 0 bases at V and 7 bases at J, with 7 bases in the middle. Germline lookup yields CDR1 KGHSH and CDR2 LQKENI. The CDR3 bases are TGTGCCAGCTCACCACCGTTAGAAGAGCAGTACTTC. Its protein product is CASSPPLEEQYF.

This clone was detected only once. The V and J genes are TRBV6-4 and TRBJ1-5; a possible D gene is TRBD1 (5 bases). This CDR3 contains 13 residues. V lost 5 bases, J lost 4 bases, and 9 bases lay in between. Germline CDR1 MRHNA, CDR2 SNTAGT. This CDR3 is CASSSTENQPQHF. For the CDR3, the DNA is TGTGCCAGCAGTTCGACAGAGAATCAGCCCCAGCATTTT.

The rearrangement uses TRBV5-4 and TRBJ1-2; D may be TRBD1 (5 bases). The V end was cut by 1 base, the J end by 8 bases, with 15 bases between. The CDR3 is 14 amino acids. Germline CDR1 SGHNT, CDR2 YYREEE (reference sequence). CDR3 residues: CASSLWGGSGGYTF. The CDR3 DNA follows: TGTGCCAGCAGCTTGTGGGGGGGTTCGGGCGGCTACACCTTC.

To note about this clone: This sample also contains other DNA sequences that code for the same CDR3. V gene TRBV9 combines with J gene TRBJ2-3; 14 bases are a match to TRBD2. This CDR3 has 16 residues. V gave up 0 bases and J gave up 3 bases; unmatched junction bases: 0. The germline V gene encodes CDR1 SGDLS and CDR2 YYNGEE. CDR3: CASSVGTSGGTDTQYF. The CDR3 bases are TGTGCCAGCAGCGTAGGGACTAGCGGGGGGACAGATACGCAGTATTTT.

The J gene is TRBJ2-3, the V gene TRBV5-5; D possibly corresponds to TRBD2 (5 bases). V was cut by 0 bases and J by 6 bases, with 17 bases left in between. This CDR3 is 16 amino acids long. Germline-derived CDR1 and CDR2 are SGHKS and YYEKEE (reference sequence). Here the CDR3 DNA reads TGTGCCAGCAGCTTGGGGAGGTCTCGTGGGTTGGATACGCAGTATTTT. Translation: CASSLGRSRGLDTQYF.

This clone was seen once. The V and J genes are TRBV2 and TRBJ1-2, with 12 bases lining up with TRBD1. Germline CDR1 is SNHLY and CDR2 is FYNNEI. The length of the CDR3 is 15 residues. V shed 1 base, J shed 7 bases, and the junction held 4 bases outside the gene matches. The CDR3 bases are TGTGCCAGCAGTGAAGAGGGACAGGGGGCCGGTGGCTACACCTTC. Amino acids: CASSEEGQGAGGYTF.

V gene TRBV11-2 combines with J gene TRBJ1-1; D remains unclear. This CDR3 comprises 15 residues. The V and J ends lost 5 bases and 1 base respectively, with 14 bases between them. Germline V CDR1 and CDR2: SGHAT, FQNNGV. The CDR3 DNA reads as TGTGCCAGCAGCCCTCCTCTGCCAGGGAACACTGAAGCTTTCTTT. Amino acid sequence: CASSPPLPGNTEAFF.

This chain links TRBV27 with TRBJ2-5; 10 nucleotides align to TRBD2. Trimming took 5 bases from V and 1 from J; bases not matched to a gene: 7. The germline CDR1 and CDR2 sequences are MNHEY and SMNVEV (reference sequence). There are 16 residues in the CDR3. The CDR3 is CASSLGLAYVQETQYF. CDR3 nucleotide sequence: TGTGCCAGCAGTCTGGGACTAGCGTACGTCCAAGAGACCCAGTACTTC.

This clone occurred a few times. This sequence joins TRBV5-1 and TRBJ2-3, with TRBD2 identical over 9 bases. The CDR3 extends over 14 amino acids. Germline CDR1 and CDR2: SGHRS and YFSETQ. V shed 5 bases and J 6 bases; nucleotides not matched to a gene: 7. The CDR3 protein is CASRGRGGPDTQYF. The CDR3 DNA sequence: TGCGCCAGCAGGGGGCGGGGGGGCCCCGATACGCAGTATTTT.

The V and J genes are TRBV19 and TRBJ1-2, with 7 bases identical to TRBD1. Trimming took 10 bases from V and 7 from J; bases not matched to a gene: 15. Per germline, CDR1 LNHDA and CDR2 SQIVND (reference sequence). CDR3 length: 14 residues. The CDR3 nucleotides are TGTGCCACCTCGGGACAGCACCTCATTGGTGGCTACACCTTC. Encoded protein: CATSGQHLIGGYTF. Variable domain in full (rest from reference TRBV19 and TRBJ1-2): DGGITQSPKYLFRKEGQNVTLSCEQNLNHDAMYWYRQDPGQGLRLIYYSQIVNDFQKGDIAEGYSVSREKKESFPLTVTSAQKNPTAFYLCATSGQHLIGGYTFGSGTRLTVV.

To note about this clone: A junction boundary mismatches the germline segment, possibly from a read error. This chain joins TRBV5-1 and TRBJ1-1; TRBD1 matches at 10 bases. The CDR3 sequence is 12 residues long. In germline, CDR1 is SGHRS, CDR2 YFSETQ. This CDR3 is CASSLDDRGRRF. The CDR3 DNA reads TGCGCCAGCAGCTTGGATGACAGGGGGCGGAGGTTT. The full variable domain, its missing parts supplied by reference TRBV5-1 and TRBJ1-1, is KAGVTQTPRYLIKTRGQQVTLSCSPISGHRSVSWYQQTPGQGLQFLFEYFSETQRNKGNFPGRFSGRQFSNSRSEMNVSTLELGDSALYLCASSLDDRGRRFGQGTRLTVV.

This chain joins TRBV10-3 and TRBJ2-5, with D perhaps TRBD2 (5 bases). Trimming removed 0 bases from V and 11 bases from J, with 10 bases in between. Germline CDR1 and CDR2: ENHRY and SYGVKD. This CDR3 has 12 residues. This CDR3 reads CAISESAGEQYF. For the CDR3, the DNA is TGTGCCATCAGTGAGTCTGCGGGTGAGCAGTACTTC.

This chain connects TRBV7-2 to TRBJ2-5; the match to TRBD2 covers 11 bases. This CDR3 contains 17 residues. V lost 1 base to trimming and J lost 4 bases; unmatched junction nucleotides: 8. Looked up from germline, CDR1 is SGHTA and CDR2 is FQGNSA. The CDR3 loop is CASSLVGSGGAVETQYF. Written as DNA, the CDR3 is TGTGCCAGCAGCTTAGTAGGTAGCGGGGGGGCCGTAGAGACCCAGTACTTC. Drawing the rest from reference TRBV7-2 and TRBJ2-5, the complete variable domain is GAGVSQSPSNKVTEKGKDVELRCDPISGHTALYWYRQSLGQGLEFLIYFQGNSAPDKSGLPSDRFSAERTGGSVSTLTIQRTQQEDSAVYLCASSLVGSGGAVETQYFGPGTRLLVL.

There are a few counts of this clone. The V call is TRBV19, the J call TRBJ2-7; maybe TRBD2 (8 bases). Germline V lookup: CDR1 LNHDA, CDR2 SQIVND (reference sequence). The CDR3 has 16 amino acids. V lost 9 bases and J lost 3, with 24 bases in between. CDR3 residues: CASQTKQGTSIYEQYF. The CDR3 DNA reads as TGTGCCAGCCAAACCAAACAGGGGACTAGTATCTACGAGCAGTACTTC.

This chain links TRBV11-3 with TRBJ2-5, with a possible D match to TRBD1 (7 bases). The J call may be in error: the DNA end matches TRBJ2-7 better. Looked up from germline, CDR1 is SGHNT and CDR2 is YENEEA. The length of the CDR3 is 14 residues. For the CDR3, the DNA is TGTGCCAGCAGCTTCGCAGGGGGGACCTACGAGCAGTACTTC. Its translation is CASSFAGGTYEQYF.

This clone was recorded only once. This sequence joins TRBV5-4 and TRBJ1-2; D gene unclear. V gave up 3 bases and J gave up 3 bases, with 18 bases separating them. The length of the CDR3 is 16 residues. CDR1 and CDR2 from the germline V gene are SGHNT and YYREEE (reference sequence). CDR3 DNA: TGTGCCAGCAGCTCCCGCCTTGGCGCGGAATACTATGGCTACACCTTC. Its protein product is CASSSRLGAEYYGYTF.

The genes are TRBV11-3 and TRBJ2-2; TRBD2 matches at 9 bases. The CDR3 has 19 residues. After removal of 1 base from V and 3 bases from J, the junction contained 12 bases not matched to a gene. Germline CDR1 reads SGHNT; CDR2 reads YENEEA. The CDR3 protein is CASSLALGAGGYHTGELFF. CDR3 bases: TGTGCCAGCAGCTTAGCTCTGGGCGCGGGGGGGTATCACACCGGGGAGCTGTTTTTT.

The chain employs TRBV6-6 and TRBJ1-1, with a possible D match to TRBD1 (5 bases). This CDR3 has 15 residues. Germline V gives CDR1 MNHNY, CDR2 SVGAGI (reference sequence). V lost 2 bases to trimming and J lost 5 bases, with 15 bases between them. CDR3 nucleotides: TGTGCCAGCAGTTACATGACGGGGGGAAGAACTGAAGCTTTCTTT. Protein product: CASSYMTGGRTEAFF.

The V and J genes are TRBV29-1 and TRBJ1-1; TRBD1 aligns across 10 bases. CDR1 SQVTM and CDR2 ANQGSEA come from the germline V gene. The CDR3 runs 14 residues. V lost 6 bases, J lost 6 bases, and 10 bases stayed unmatched. CDR3 sequence: CSVIRQGTGAEAFF. The CDR3 region has the DNA TGCAGCGTCATCCGACAGGGGACAGGGGCTGAAGCTTTCTTT.

V is TRBV4-1 and J is TRBJ2-7; perhaps TRBD2 as D (5 bases). The V end lost 1 base, the J end lost 0 bases, and 16 bases lay between the germline ends. The CDR3 is 17 residues long. CDR1 and CDR2 from the germline V gene are MGHRA and YSYEKL. CDR3 coding DNA: TGCGCCAGCAGCCAAGTATCTTCGGGGTTCAGCTCCTACGAGCAGTACTTC. Its translation is CASSQVSSGFSSYEQYF.

The chain couples TRBV15 to TRBJ2-5, with 7 bases identical to TRBD1. The germline V gene encodes CDR1 LNHNV and CDR2 YYDKDF (reference sequence). The CDR3 covers 14 residues. V shed 5 bases and J 2 bases; nucleotides not matched to a gene: 5. The CDR3 here is CATSSQGVQETQYF. In DNA form, the CDR3 reads TGTGCCACCAGCTCGCAGGGGGTTCAAGAGACCCAGTACTTC.

The gene calls are TRBV7-2 and TRBJ2-3; 10 bases agree with TRBD1. Germline-derived CDR1 and CDR2 are SGHTA and FQGNSA. The V gene end was trimmed by 8 bases and the J gene end by 4 bases; junction bases not matched to a gene: 6. The length of the CDR3 is 14 residues. The CDR3, as DNA: TGTGCCAGCTCCGACAGGGGGCACGCAGATACGCAGTATTTT. Translation: CASSDRGHADTQYF.

The rearrangement joins TRBV6-5 to TRBJ1-2, with 9 bases that match TRBD1. CDR1 is MNHEY, CDR2 SVGAGI, per germline. This CDR3 region has 15 residues. The V and J ends lost 8 bases and 4 bases, in that order; junction bases with no gene match: 11. The CDR3: CASRPLGQGLYGYTF. CDR3 DNA sequence: TGTGCCAGCCGGCCCCTTGGACAGGGGCTCTATGGCTACACCTTC.